This TCR beta chain derives from a study of T cell responses to AZD1222 COVID-19 vaccine. General study points: In the spike-specific TCR repertoire, nearly half reportedly target unmutated variant regions. Clonal diversity was possibly underestimated, and the donors were mostly white British, with more females. Compared with day 0, the breadth and depth of the Spike-specific TCR repertoire rose significantly after two doses of AZD1222. Spike regions recognized by vaccine-associated CD4 TCRs spanned the protein, led by 160-218 and 743-854.

Trimming removed 5 bases at V and 7 bases at J, with 15 bases between. The CDR3 consists of 15 residues. The germline V gene has CDR1 MNHEY and CDR2 SMNVEV (reference sequence). Sequenced by immunoSEQ multiplex PCR; TCRdb stores in-frame clones only, minus some. In the table there are 95,000 to 150,000 clones, around 87% of which are singletons. This clone was seen a handful of times. Its antigen is still unknown. The J gene is TRBJ1-6, the V gene TRBV27; the D gene is possibly TRBD1 (6 bases). The sample was peripheral blood, taken on day 0 of AZD1222 vaccination. This receptor was obtained from an adult in good health. The CDR3 DNA is TGTGCCAGCAGTCAACAGGGCCCCGGGAATTCACCCCTCCACTTT. Protein product: CASSQQGPGNSPLHF.